This T cell receptor (beta chain) was identified during a study of neurological immune-mediated disorders. General study points: HTLV-1-associated myelopathy had the most TCR clonal expansion, while multiple sclerosis had the least, a level that fell below healthy controls.

2 million PBMCs stored at -80 C were the source of the unsorted libraries. This clonotype was picked up many times. Its antigen is as yet unknown. Over 180 million TCR-beta sequences from 15-18 subjects came from every sequencing run. From the 5' RACE reads, TCRdb called clonotypes with MiXCR, one entry per CDR3 protein. The repertoire holds some 53,000 distinct CDR3 sequences, with 16% as singletons. CDR3 length: 16 residues. Germline loops: CDR1 MNHNS, CDR2 SASEGT. Trimming at V came to 2 bases and at J to 3 bases, leaving 6 bases not matched to a gene. The TCR originated in a man in his sixties in good health. V and J are TRBV6-1 and TRBJ2-3, with TRBD2 identical over 9 bases. The specimen sequenced was PBMCs. CDR3: CASSELAGGLTDTQYF. CDR3 sequence (DNA): TGTGCCAGCAGTGAACTTGCGGGAGGGTTGACAGATACGCAGTATTTT.